A selection of T cell receptor beta chains follows, all from one sample in a study of shared clonotypes between healthy human individuals. TCRdb keeps only in-frame clones here, not all; method: immunoSEQ multiplex PCR. The data hold approximately 2.1 million clones, with more than 85% observed a single time. Sequencing was done on a sample of naive CD4+ T cells from PBMCs. All receptors derive from a man between 18 and 35 years old in good health. Some clones in this sample may be carry-over from other donors' samples. Each CDR3 is given with its conserved first and last residue. D genes are given only for firm matches. Clone size is not always given. Where it is, it says once, few, many or a class for expanded clones.

>TRBD1|TRBJ2-2|once|TRBV5-1
CASSRGQQGTGELFF
TGCGCCAGCAGCAGGGGACAGCAGGGAACCGGGGAGCTGTTTTTT
>TRBD1|TRBJ2-7|NA|TRBV6-5
CASSYYSGQGINEQYF
TGTGCCAGCAGTTATTATTCGGGACAGGGAATAAACGAGCAGTACTTC
>NA|TRBJ2-1|NA|TRBV28
CASSQGPDGEQFF
TGTGCCAGCAGTCAAGGACCTGACGGAGAGCAGTTCTTC
>NA|TRBJ2-3|NA|TRBV7-9
CASSQAPRGSTDTQYF
TGTGCCAGCAGCCAAGCCCCCCGGGGGAGCACAGATACGCAGTATTTT
>NA|TRBJ2-7|NA|TRBV7-9
CASSLVLAPYEQYF
TGTGCCAGCAGCTTAGTTCTGGCCCCCTACGAGCAGTACTTC
>TRBD1|TRBJ2-1|NA|TRBV27
CASSGQGGYNEQFF
TGTGCCAGCAGTGGACAGGGGGGATACAATGAGCAGTTCTTC
>NA|TRBJ2-5|NA|TRBV7-7
CASSQLEAETQYF
TGTGCCAGCAGCCAACTAGAGGCGGAGACCCAGTACTTC
>TRBD2|TRBJ2-1|NA|TRBV19
CASKTGTSYNEQFF
TGTGCCAGCAAAACCGGGACTAGCTACAATGAGCAGTTCTTC
>NA|TRBJ2-3|NA|TRBV4-1
CASSQDTRNTQYF
TGCGCCAGCAGCCAAGATACCCGGAATACGCAGTATTTT
>NA|TRBJ2-7|NA|TRBV5-8
CASSRWEQYF
TGTGCCAGCAGCCGTTGGGAGCAGTACTTC
>NA|TRBJ2-1|NA|TRBV5-1
CASKAAGRRFF
TGCGCCAGCAAGGCAGCCGGAAGGCGGTTCTTC
>TRBD1|TRBJ2-3|NA|TRBV7-9
CASSVRQGTSTDTQYF
TGTGCCAGCAGCGTAAGACAGGGGACTAGCACAGATACGCAGTATTTT
>TRBD2|TRBJ2-2|NA|TRBV7-9
CASSLAGGATGELFF
TGTGCCAGCAGCTTGGCGGGAGGAGCCACCGGGGAGCTGTTTTTT
>NA|TRBJ1-4|NA|TRBV15
CATSRATGGRSTNEKLFF
TGTGCCACCAGCAGAGCCACTGGGGGGAGATCAACTAATGAAAAACTGTTTTTT
>NA|TRBJ1-4|NA|TRBV18
CASSPDSSNEKLFF
TGTGCCAGCTCACCGGACAGTTCTAATGAAAAACTGTTTTTT
>NA|TRBJ1-2|NA|TRBV9
CASSGDYRPWGGYTF
TGTGCCAGCAGTGGGGACTACAGGCCCTGGGGTGGCTACACCTTC
>NA|TRBJ1-4|NA|TRBV7-3
CASSLIISPYNEKLFF
TGTGCCAGCAGCTTAATTATCAGTCCGTATAATGAAAAACTGTTTTTT
>NA|TRBJ2-7|NA|TRBV29-1
CSVWTSHYSYEQYF
TGCAGCGTTTGGACGTCCCACTACTCCTACGAGCAGTACTTC
>NA|TRBJ1-2|NA|TRBV27
CASSFRGQRGYTF
TGTGCCAGCAGTTTTCGGGGGCAGCGAGGCTACACCTTC
>TRBD1|TRBJ2-6|NA|TRBV2
CARGQGGANVLTF
TGTGCCAGAGGACAGGGCGGGGCCAACGTCCTGACTTTC
>NA|TRBJ2-7|once|TRBV6-1
CASKVRDTYEQYF
TGTGCCAGCAAAGTCAGGGATACCTACGAGCAGTACTTC
>TRBD1|TRBJ1-1|NA|TRBV7-2
CASSLIQGQISEAFF
TGTGCCAGCAGCCTTATCCAGGGACAGATTTCTGAAGCTTTCTTT
>NA|TRBJ2-6|NA|TRBV11-2
CASSLVAGLSSGANVLTF
TGTGCCAGCAGCTTAGTAGCAGGGTTAAGCTCTGGGGCCAACGTCCTGACTTTC
>NA|TRBJ1-4|once|TRBV25-1
CASSPARPPANEKLFF
TGTGCCAGCAGTCCTGCCCGGCCCCCCGCTAATGAAAAACTGTTTTTT
>NA|TRBJ1-5|NA|TRBV29-1
CSVGFLNQPQHF
TGCAGCGTTGGGTTTCTCAATCAGCCCCAGCATTTT
>NA|TRBJ2-3|NA|TRBV7-9
CASSLLGQSTDTQYF
TGTGCCAGCAGCTTATTAGGCCAGTCCACAGATACGCAGTATTTT
>NA|TRBJ1-2|once|TRBV10-3
CASGGRGRGIYGYTF
TGTGCCTCCGGAGGGAGGGGCCGTGGGATATATGGCTACACCTTC
>NA|TRBJ2-7|once|TRBV30
CAWSNPSGEQYF
TGTGCCTGGAGTAATCCCTCGGGCGAGCAGTACTTC
>TRBD1|TRBJ1-4|NA|TRBV18
CASSPRRGGTNEKLFF
TGTGCCAGCTCACCAAGGCGAGGGGGCACTAATGAAAAACTGTTTTTT
>TRBD2|TRBJ2-3|NA|TRBV10-1
CASSESGGRATDTQYF
TGCGCCAGCAGTGAGTCAGGCGGGAGGGCTACAGATACGCAGTATTTT
>TRBD1|TRBJ1-2|NA|TRBV4-1
CASSPLGTGYRGYTF
TGCGCCAGCAGCCCGCTAGGGACAGGGTATCGTGGCTACACCTTC
>TRBD1|TRBJ2-1|NA|TRBV5-1
CASSLLTGQGSHEQFF
TGCGCCAGCAGCTTGTTGACGGGACAGGGTTCCCATGAGCAGTTCTTC
>NA|TRBJ2-7|NA|TRBV25-1
CASFLGGIGVYEQYF
TGTGCCAGCTTTCTGGGGGGAATAGGGGTGTACGAGCAGTACTTC
>NA|TRBJ1-1|NA|TRBV7-3
CASSFQPNTEAFF
TGTGCCAGCAGCTTCCAGCCGAACACTGAAGCTTTCTTT
>NA|TRBJ1-1|once|TRBV18
CASSLTGYAEAFF
TGTGCCAGCTCACTTACAGGGTATGCTGAAGCTTTCTTT